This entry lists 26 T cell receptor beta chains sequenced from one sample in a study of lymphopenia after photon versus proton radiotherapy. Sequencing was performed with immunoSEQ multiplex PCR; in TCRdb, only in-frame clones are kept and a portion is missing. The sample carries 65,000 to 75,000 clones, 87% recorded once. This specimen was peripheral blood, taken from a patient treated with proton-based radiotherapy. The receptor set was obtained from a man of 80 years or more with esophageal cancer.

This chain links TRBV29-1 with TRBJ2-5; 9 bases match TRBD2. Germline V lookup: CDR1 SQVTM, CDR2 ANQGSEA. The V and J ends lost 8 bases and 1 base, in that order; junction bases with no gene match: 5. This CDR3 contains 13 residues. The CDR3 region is CSSTTSGQETQYF. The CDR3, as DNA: TGCAGCTCAACGACTAGCGGCCAAGAGACCCAGTACTTC.

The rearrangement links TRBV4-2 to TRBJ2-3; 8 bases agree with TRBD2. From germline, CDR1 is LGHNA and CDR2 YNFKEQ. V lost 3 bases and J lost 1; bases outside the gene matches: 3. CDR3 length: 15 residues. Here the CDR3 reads CASSHKAGGTDTQYF. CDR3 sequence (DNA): TGTGCCAGCAGCCACAAAGCGGGGGGCACAGATACGCAGTATTTT.

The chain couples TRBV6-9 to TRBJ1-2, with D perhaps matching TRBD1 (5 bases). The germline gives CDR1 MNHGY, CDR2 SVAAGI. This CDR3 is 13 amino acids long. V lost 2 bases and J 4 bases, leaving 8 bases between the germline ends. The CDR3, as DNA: TGTGCCAGCAGTTATGGAGGGGTCTATGGCTACACCTTC. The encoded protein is CASSYGGVYGYTF.

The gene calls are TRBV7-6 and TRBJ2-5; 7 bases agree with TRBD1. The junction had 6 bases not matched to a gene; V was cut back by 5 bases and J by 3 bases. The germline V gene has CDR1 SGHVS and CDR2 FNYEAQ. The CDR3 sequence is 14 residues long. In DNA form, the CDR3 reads TGTGCCAGCAGCCGAGGGACAGCAAAAGAGACCCAGTACTTC. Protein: CASSRGTAKETQYF.

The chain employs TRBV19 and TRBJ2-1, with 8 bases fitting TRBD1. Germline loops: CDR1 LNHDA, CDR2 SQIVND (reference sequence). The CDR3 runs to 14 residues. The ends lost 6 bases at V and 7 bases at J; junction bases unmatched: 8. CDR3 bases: TGTGCCAGTAGCACTCGGACAGGGAGGAATGAGCAGTTCTTC. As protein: CASSTRTGRNEQFF.

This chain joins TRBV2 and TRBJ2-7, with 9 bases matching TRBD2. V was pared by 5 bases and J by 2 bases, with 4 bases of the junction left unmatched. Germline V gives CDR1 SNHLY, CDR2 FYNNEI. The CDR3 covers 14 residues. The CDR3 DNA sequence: TGTGCCAGCAGTATACGACTAGCGGCCTACGAGCAGTACTTC. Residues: CASSIRLAAYEQYF.

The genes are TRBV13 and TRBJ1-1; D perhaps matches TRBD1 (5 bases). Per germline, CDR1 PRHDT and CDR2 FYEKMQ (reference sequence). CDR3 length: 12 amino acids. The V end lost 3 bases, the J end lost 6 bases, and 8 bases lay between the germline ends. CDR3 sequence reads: CASSFRVSEAFF. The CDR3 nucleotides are TGTGCCAGCAGCTTCAGGGTTTCTGAAGCTTTCTTT.

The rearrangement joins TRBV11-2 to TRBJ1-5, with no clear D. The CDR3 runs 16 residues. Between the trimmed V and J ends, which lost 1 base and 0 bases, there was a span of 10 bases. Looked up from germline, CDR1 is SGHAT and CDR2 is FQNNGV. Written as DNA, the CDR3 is TGTGCCAGCAGCTTAGCGGGAGACCCTAGCAATCAGCCCCAGCATTTT. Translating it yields CASSLAGDPSNQPQHF.

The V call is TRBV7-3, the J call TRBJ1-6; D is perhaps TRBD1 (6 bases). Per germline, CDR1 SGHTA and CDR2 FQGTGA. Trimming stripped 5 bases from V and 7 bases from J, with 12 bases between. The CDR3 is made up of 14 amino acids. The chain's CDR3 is CASSPRGGNSPLHF. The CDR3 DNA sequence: TGTGCCAGCAGCCCAAGGGGGGGAAATTCACCCCTCCACTTT.

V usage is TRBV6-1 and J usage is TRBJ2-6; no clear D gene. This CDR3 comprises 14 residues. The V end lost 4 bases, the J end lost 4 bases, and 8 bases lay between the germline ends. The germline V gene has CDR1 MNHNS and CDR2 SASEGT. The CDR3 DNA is TGTGCCAGCAGTGTATCCTGGGGGGCCAACGTCCTGACTTTC. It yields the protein CASSVSWGANVLTF.

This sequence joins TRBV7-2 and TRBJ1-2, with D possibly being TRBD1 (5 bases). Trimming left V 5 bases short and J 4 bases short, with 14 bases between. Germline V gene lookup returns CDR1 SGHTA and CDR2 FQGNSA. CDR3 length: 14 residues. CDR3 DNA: TGTGCCAGCAGCCGATCGACAGACATCTATGGCTACACCTTC. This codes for CASSRSTDIYGYTF.

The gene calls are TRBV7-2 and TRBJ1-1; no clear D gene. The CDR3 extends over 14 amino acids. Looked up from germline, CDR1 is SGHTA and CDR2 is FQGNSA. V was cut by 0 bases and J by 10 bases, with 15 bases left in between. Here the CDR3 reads CASSLAGGIFGAFF. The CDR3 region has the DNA TGTGCCAGCAGCTTAGCTGGCGGGATATTTGGAGCTTTCTTT.

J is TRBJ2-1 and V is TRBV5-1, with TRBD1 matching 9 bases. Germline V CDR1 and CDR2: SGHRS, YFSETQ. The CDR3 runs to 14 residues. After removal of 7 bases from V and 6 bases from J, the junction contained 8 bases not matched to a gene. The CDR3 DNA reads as TGCGCCAGCGGGCCGGGACAGGGTCGCAATGAGCAGTTCTTC. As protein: CASGPGQGRNEQFF. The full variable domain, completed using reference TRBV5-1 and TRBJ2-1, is KAGVTQTPRYLIKTRGQQVTLSCSPISGHRSVSWYQQTPGQGLQFLFEYFSETQRNKGNFPGRFSGRQFSNSRSEMNVSTLELGDSALYLCASGPGQGRNEQFFGPGTRLTVL.

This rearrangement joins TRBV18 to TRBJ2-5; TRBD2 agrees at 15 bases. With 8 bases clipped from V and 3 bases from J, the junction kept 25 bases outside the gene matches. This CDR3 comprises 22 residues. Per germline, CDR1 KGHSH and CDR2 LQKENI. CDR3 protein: CASTSFTGLAGGPVHLEETQYF. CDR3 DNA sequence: TGTGCCAGCACCTCGTTTACCGGACTAGCGGGAGGGCCTGTACATTTGGAAGAGACCCAGTACTTC. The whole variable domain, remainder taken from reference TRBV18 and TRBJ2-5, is NAGVMQNPRHLVRRRGQEARLRCSPMKGHSHVYWYRQLPEEGLKFMVYLQKENIIDESGMPKERFSAEFPKEGPSILRIQQVVRGDSAAYFCASTSFTGLAGGPVHLEETQYFGPGTRLLVL.

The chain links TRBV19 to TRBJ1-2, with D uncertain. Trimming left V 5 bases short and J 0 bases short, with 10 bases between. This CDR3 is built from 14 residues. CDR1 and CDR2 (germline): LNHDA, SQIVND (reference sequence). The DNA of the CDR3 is TGTGCCAGTAGTCTCGTCAGGTCTAACTATGGCTACACCTTC. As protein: CASSLVRSNYGYTF.

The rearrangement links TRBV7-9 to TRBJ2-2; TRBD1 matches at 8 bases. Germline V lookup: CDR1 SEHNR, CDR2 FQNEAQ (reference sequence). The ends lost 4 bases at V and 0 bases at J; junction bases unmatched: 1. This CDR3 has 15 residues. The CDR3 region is CASSWTGSNTGELFF. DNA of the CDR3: TGTGCCAGCAGCTGGACAGGGTCGAACACCGGGGAGCTGTTTTTT.

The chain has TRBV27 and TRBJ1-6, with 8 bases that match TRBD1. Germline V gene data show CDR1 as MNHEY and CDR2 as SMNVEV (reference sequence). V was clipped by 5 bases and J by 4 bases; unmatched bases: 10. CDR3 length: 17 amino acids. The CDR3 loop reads CASSRTGQALYNSPLHF. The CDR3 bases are TGTGCCAGCAGTAGGACAGGGCAAGCTCTGTATAATTCACCCCTCCACTTT.

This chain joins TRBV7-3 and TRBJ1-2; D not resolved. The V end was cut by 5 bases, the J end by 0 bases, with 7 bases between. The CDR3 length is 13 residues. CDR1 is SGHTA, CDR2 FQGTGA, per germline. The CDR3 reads CASSPRPNYGYTF. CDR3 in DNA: TGTGCCAGCAGCCCCCGGCCTAACTATGGCTACACCTTC.

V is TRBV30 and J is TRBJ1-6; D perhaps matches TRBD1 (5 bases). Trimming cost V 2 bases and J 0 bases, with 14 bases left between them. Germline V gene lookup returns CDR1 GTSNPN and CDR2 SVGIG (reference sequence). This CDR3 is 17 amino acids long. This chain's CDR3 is CAWSTGGRFSYNSPLHF. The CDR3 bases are TGTGCCTGGAGTACTGGGGGACGCTTCTCCTATAATTCACCCCTCCACTTT.

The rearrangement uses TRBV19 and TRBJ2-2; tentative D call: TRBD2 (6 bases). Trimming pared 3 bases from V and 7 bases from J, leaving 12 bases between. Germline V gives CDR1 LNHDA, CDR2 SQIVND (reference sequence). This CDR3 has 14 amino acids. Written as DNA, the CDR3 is TGTGCCAGTAGTATCGGAGGGGACGGCGGGGAGCTGTTTTTT. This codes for CASSIGGDGGELFF.

CDR3 amino acids: CASSPYTLRTGGDQPQHF. In nucleotides, the CDR3 is TGTGCCAGCTCACCATACACCTTACGGACAGGTGGCGATCAGCCCCAGCATTTT. This rearrangement joins TRBV18 to TRBJ1-5; TRBD1 matches 7 bases. This CDR3 is 18 amino acids long. V shed 2 bases and J 5 bases; nucleotides not matched to a gene: 15. CDR1 is KGHSH, CDR2 LQKENI, per germline.

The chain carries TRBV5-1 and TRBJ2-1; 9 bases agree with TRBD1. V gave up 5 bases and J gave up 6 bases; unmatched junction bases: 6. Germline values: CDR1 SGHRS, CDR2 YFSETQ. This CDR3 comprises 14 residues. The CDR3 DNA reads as TGCGCCAGCAGACCCTTGACAGGGGGCAATGAGCAGTTCTTC. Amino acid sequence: CASRPLTGGNEQFF.

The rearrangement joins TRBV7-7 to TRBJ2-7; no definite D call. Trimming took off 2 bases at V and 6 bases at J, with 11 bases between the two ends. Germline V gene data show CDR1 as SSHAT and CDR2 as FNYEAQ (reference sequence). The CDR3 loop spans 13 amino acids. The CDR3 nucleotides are TGTGCCAGCAGCTTAATAAGGTCGGGCGAGCAGTACTTC. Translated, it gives CASSLIRSGEQYF. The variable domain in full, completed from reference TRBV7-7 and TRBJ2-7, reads GAGVSQSPRYKVTKRGQDVTLRCDPISSHATLYWYQQALGQGPEFLTYFNYEAQPDKSGLPSDRFSAERPEGSISTLTIQRTEQRDSAMYRCASSLIRSGEQYFGPGTRLTVT.

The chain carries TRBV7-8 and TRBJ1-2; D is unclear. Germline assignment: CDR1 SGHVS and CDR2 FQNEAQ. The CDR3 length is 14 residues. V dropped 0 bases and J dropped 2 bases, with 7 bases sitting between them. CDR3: CASSLAGRNYGYTF. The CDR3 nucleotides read TGTGCCAGCAGCTTAGCCGGAAGGAACTATGGCTACACCTTC.

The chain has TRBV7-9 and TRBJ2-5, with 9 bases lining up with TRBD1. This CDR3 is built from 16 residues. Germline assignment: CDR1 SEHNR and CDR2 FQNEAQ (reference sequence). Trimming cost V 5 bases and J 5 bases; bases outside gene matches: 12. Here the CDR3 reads CASSNLPGQGFETQYF. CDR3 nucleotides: TGTGCCAGCAGCAACCTTCCGGGACAGGGCTTCGAGACCCAGTACTTC.

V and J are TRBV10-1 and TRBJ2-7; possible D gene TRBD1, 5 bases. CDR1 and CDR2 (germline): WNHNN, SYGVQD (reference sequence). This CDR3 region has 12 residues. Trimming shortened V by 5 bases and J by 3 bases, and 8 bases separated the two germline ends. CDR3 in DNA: TGCGCCAGCAGTTCAGGGATCTACGAGCAGTACTTC. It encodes CASSSGIYEQYF.